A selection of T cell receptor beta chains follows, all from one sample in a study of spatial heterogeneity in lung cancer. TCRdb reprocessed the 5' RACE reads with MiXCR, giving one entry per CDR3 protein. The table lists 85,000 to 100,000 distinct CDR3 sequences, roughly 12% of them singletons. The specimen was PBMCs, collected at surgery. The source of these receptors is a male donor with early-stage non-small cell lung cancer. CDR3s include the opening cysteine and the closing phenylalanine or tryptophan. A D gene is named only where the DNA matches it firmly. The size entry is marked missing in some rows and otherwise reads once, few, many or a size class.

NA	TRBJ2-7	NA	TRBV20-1	TGCAGTGCCCTGGACGGACTGCTCTACGAGCAGTACTTC	CSALDGLLYEQYF
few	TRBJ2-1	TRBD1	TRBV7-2	TGTGCCAGCAGCCCTTCTGGGGGACAGGGGGTAAATGAGCAGTTCTTC	CASSPSGGQGVNEQFF
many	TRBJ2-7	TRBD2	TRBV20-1	TGCAGTGCTAGTAGCGGGATAGGGGACTCCTACGAGCAGTACTTC	CSASSGIGDSYEQYF
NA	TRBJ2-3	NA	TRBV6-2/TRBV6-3	TGTGCCAGCAGTTGGGGGGAAGTAGGCACAGATACGCAGTATTTT	CASSWGEVGTDTQYF
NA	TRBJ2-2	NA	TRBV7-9	TGTGCCAGCAGTGGGGAACAGGGTTTCACCGGGGAGCTGTTTTTT	CASSGEQGFTGELFF
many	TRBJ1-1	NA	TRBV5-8	TGTGCCAGCAGCTTCCAGAAAATTGAAGCTTTCTTT	CASSFQKIEAFF
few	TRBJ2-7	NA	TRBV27	TGTGCCAGCATTGGGGCAGGGGTAAACGAGCAGTACTTC	CASIGAGVNEQYF
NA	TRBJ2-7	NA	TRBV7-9	TGTGCCAGCACCCCGGACAGTACCGCCTACGAGCAGTACTTC	CASTPDSTAYEQYF
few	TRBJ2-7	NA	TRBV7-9	TGTGCCAGCAGCTCAGGGCGGACTACCTACGAGCAGTACTTC	CASSSGRTTYEQYF
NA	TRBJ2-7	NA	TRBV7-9	TGTGCCAGCAGCCTCCTGGACGGTCTCTACGAGCAGTACTTC	CASSLLDGLYEQYF
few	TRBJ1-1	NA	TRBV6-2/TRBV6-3	TGTGCCAGCAGTTACTCTTGGGGGTCCCCTGAAGCTTTCTTT	CASSYSWGSPEAFF
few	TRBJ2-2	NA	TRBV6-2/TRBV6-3	TGTGCCAGCAGTTACTCGACGGGAAACACCGGGGAGCTGTTTTTT	CASSYSTGNTGELFF
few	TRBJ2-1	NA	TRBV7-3	TGTGCCAGCAGTCGATCCGGGGGAAACAATGAGCAGTTCTTC	CASSRSGGNNEQFF
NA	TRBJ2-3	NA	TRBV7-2	TGTGCCAGCAGGGGAGTGAGGACACAAACGACAGATACGCAGTATTTT	CASRGVRTQTTDTQYF
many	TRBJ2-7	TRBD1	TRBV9	TGTGCCAGCAGCGCGGGGACAGGTTACGCCAGCTACGAGCAGTACTTC	CASSAGTGYASYEQYF
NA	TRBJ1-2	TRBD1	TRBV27	TGTGCCAGCAGTTACAGGACAGGGCACTATGGCTACACCTTC	CASSYRTGHYGYTF
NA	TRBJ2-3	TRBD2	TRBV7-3	TGTGCCAGCAGCTTAAACGGGAGGCCCACAGATACGCAGTATTTT	CASSLNGRPTDTQYF
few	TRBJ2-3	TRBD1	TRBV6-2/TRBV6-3	TGTGCCAGCAGCAGCACAGGGGGCGGACCAGATACGCAGTATTTT	CASSSTGGGPDTQYF
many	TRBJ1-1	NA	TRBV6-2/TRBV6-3	TGTGCCAGCAGTTACGTAGAGGACACTGAAGCTTTCTTT	CASSYVEDTEAFF
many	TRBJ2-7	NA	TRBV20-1	TGCAGTGCTCCCTTGGCGGGGTCCTACGAGCAGTACTTC	CSAPLAGSYEQYF
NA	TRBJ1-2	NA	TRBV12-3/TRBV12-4	TGTGCCAGCACACCTTCCGGTTGGTATGGCTACACCTTC	CASTPSGWYGYTF
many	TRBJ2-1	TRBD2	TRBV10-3	TGTGCCATCAGTGACCGTAGCGGGTTAGCCTACAATGAGCAGTTCTTC	CAISDRSGLAYNEQFF
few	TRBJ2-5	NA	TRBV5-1	TGCGCCAGCAGCTCGCAGACAGCGGTGGAGACCCAGTACTTC	CASSSQTAVETQYF
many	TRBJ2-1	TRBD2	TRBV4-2	TGTGCCAGCAGCCGGCAGGGAGCGGGGGGTGAGCAGTTCTTC	CASSRQGAGGEQFF
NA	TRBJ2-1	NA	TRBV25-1	TGTGCCAGCAGTGAATCAGCCAATGAGCAGTTCTTC	CASSESANEQFF
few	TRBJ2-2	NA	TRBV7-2	TGTGCCAGCAGCTTCTCAAGGATGCAGACCGGGGAGCTGTTTTTT	CASSFSRMQTGELFF
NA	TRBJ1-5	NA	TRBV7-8	TGTGCCAGCAGCTTAGCGTTAGAAAATCAGCCCCAGCATTTT	CASSLALENQPQHF